Described below is a single TCR beta chain sequence and its context. What it binds is unknown. One entry per CDR3 protein, called by TCRdb with MiXCR from the RT-PCR reads. This table holds approximately 520,000 distinct CDR3 sequences, 25% found once. The data were taken from a study of response to subunit inactivated influenza vaccine. General study points: Only a handful of new T cells, the authors suggested, are recruited with each seasonal influenza vaccination.

With V trimmed by 5 bases and J by 1 base, 2 bases remained unmatched. Germline CDR1 is DFQATT and CDR2 is SNEGSKA (reference sequence). The CDR3 runs to 16 residues. This receptor was identified in a man in his fifties who received an inactivated influenza vaccine. The chain has TRBV20-1 and TRBJ2-2; 15 bases align to TRBD2. The source material was CD4+ T cells sorted from PBMCs, sampled more than 4 days after vaccination. The CDR3 protein is CSAEGLAGGNTGELFF. CDR3 sequence (DNA): TGCAGTGCTGAGGGACTAGCGGGAGGGAACACCGGGGAGCTGTTTTTT.